One and the same sample provided the 7 T cell receptor beta chains below, sequenced in a study of T cells expressing NK-cell markers. TCRdb processed the 5' RACE reads again and assigns one entry to each CDR3 protein, with no DNA. Found here are over 150,000 distinct CDR3 sequences; the top ten clones hold roughly a third. The sequencing input was blood T cells: a sorted CD56 or NKG2C T cell subset, CD4+ or CD8+ T cells, or bulk PBMC T cells (not recorded which). These receptors were obtained from a woman in her forties or fifties in good health.

The chain links TRBV5-1 to TRBJ1-3; TCRdb lists TRBD1, though no DNA is available to test this call. CDR1 and CDR2 (germline): SGHRS, YFSETQ. This CDR3 is 14 amino acids long. The CDR3 region is CASRTGISGNTIYF.

The J gene is TRBJ2-2, the V gene TRBV24-1. There are 13 residues in the CDR3. Per the germline V gene, CDR1 is KGHDR and CDR2 is SFDVKD. The CDR3 sequence: CATSFANTGELFF.

The chain carries TRBV11-2 and TRBJ1-1. The CDR3 consists of 14 residues. Per the germline V gene, CDR1 is SGHAT and CDR2 is FQNNGV. CDR3 region: CASRAGHQSTEAFF.

The chain combines TRBV5-6 with TRBJ2-2; without DNA, the TCRdb call of TRBD1 cannot be checked. This CDR3 has 15 amino acids. Germline assignment: CDR1 SGHDT and CDR2 YYEEEE. This chain's CDR3 is CASSSTGVDTGELFF.

This rearrangement joins TRBV6-5 to TRBJ2-6; the D gene TCRdb calls, TRBD1, cannot be checked with no DNA. The CDR3 length is 18 residues. Germline V gives CDR1 MNHEY, CDR2 SVGAGI. The CDR3 is CASSSPRGENSGANVLTF.

The rearrangement joins TRBV2 to TRBJ1-4; the D call of TRBD1 rests on TCRdb alone, since no DNA is present to check it. The CDR3 spans 15 residues. Germline lookup yields CDR1 SNHLY and CDR2 FYNNEI. This CDR3 is CASRGSGTGYEKLFF. Using reference TRBV2 and TRBJ1-4 for the parts outside the CDR3, the full variable domain is EPEVTQTPSHQVTQMGQEVILRCVPISNHLYFYWYRQILGQKVEFLVSFYNNEISEKSEIFDDQFSVERPDGSNFTLKIRSTKLEDSAMYFCASRGSGTGYEKLFFGSGTQLSVL.

This sequence joins TRBV5-5 and TRBJ2-5; TCRdb names TRBD2, which stays unverified in the absence of DNA. The CDR3 covers 15 residues. Per germline, CDR1 SGHKS and CDR2 YYEKEE (reference sequence). The chain's CDR3 is CASSLGTSSRETQYF.